The 15 T cell receptor beta chains listed next were all sequenced from one sample in a study of cytomegalovirus exposure and HLA in healthy donors (dated by TCRdb to 2016 to 2017). The protocol used for the library was the immunoSEQ multiplex PCR assay. The multiplex PCR relied on a mix of 60 forward primers for TCR Vbeta segments and 13 reverse primers for TCR Jbeta segments. Here the immuneACCESS table is served through TCRdb, limited to in-frame sequences with V and J called. Missing clones are a known gap in these copies; in checked studies unresolved V genes cover under half, and the rest lacks a known reason. The table for this sample lists over 150,000 clones; over 70% of them were counted only once. Clones ranked in the top ten supply roughly 1.5% of the sample. Material: PBMCs. The receptor source for this set is a woman aged 18-29 years in good health and CMV-seronegative.

The sample holds one count of this clone. The chain employs TRBV28 and TRBJ2-5; D is undetermined. Between the trimmed V and J ends, which lost 9 bases and 2 bases, there was a span of 7 bases. CDR3 length: 11 amino acids. Per the germline V gene, CDR1 is MDHEN and CDR2 is SYDVKM. CDR3 sequence (DNA): TGTGCCAGTGCGAGTCAAGAGACCCAGTACTTC. This translates into CASASQETQYF.

This chain joins TRBV13 and TRBJ1-3; 12 bases are a match to TRBD1. The CDR3 extends over 19 amino acids. V dropped 6 bases and J dropped 4; count of bases not matched to a gene: 16. The germline V gene has CDR1 PRHDT and CDR2 FYEKMQ (reference sequence). DNA of the CDR3: TGTGCCAGCAGAAAGACATTAGGGGGACAGGGGGCGAAGGGAAACACCATATATTTT. It codes for CASRKTLGGQGAKGNTIYF.

The rearrangement uses TRBV9 and TRBJ1-1; TRBD1 agrees at 8 bases. Losses at the gene ends were 0 bases for V and 6 bases for J; bases not matched to a gene: 10. Per the germline V gene, CDR1 is SGDLS and CDR2 is YYNGEE. The CDR3 covers 16 residues. The CDR3, as DNA: TGTGCCAGCAGCGTAGTTGGACAGGGTTTATCGGCTGAAGCTTTCTTT. It encodes CASSVVGQGLSAEAFF.

The chain employs TRBV19 and TRBJ2-7; 9 bases map to TRBD1. CDR1 and CDR2 (germline): LNHDA, SQIVND (reference sequence). V was pared by 6 bases and J by 1 base, with 7 bases of the junction left unmatched. This CDR3 has 15 amino acids. The CDR3 protein is CASSRTGGQSYEQYF. CDR3 bases: TGTGCCAGTAGCCGAACAGGGGGCCAGTCCTACGAGCAGTACTTC.

The V call is TRBV5-1, the J call TRBJ2-5; TRBD2 might be the D (5 bases). The CDR3 covers 14 residues. CDR1 is SGHRS and CDR2 is YFSETQ in the germline V gene. V was clipped by 5 bases and J by 4 bases, with 15 bases between them. In nucleotides, the CDR3 is TGCGCCAGCAGAGCCCGGGGTGGGTCAGAGACCCAGTACTTC. It is translated as CASRARGGSETQYF.

This clone was seen a single time. The chain carries TRBV6-6 and TRBJ1-1; D unclear. Looked up from germline, CDR1 is MNHNY and CDR2 is SVGAGI (reference sequence). V was pared by 7 bases and J by 6 bases, with 15 bases between. The CDR3 consists of 13 residues. CDR3 in DNA: TGTGCCAGCACCCCGATGGGCCTCGCTGAAGCTTTCTTT. It yields the protein CASTPMGLAEAFF.

The chain has TRBV28 and TRBJ2-7, with TRBD1 matching over 8 bases. The CDR3 consists of 15 residues. CDR1 and CDR2 (germline): MDHEN, SYDVKM. With 5 bases clipped from V and 6 bases from J, the junction kept 12 bases outside the gene matches. CDR3 DNA: TGTGCCAGCAGTGCCCATCCCCAGGGGGCGGCCGAGCAGTACTTC. Translation: CASSAHPQGAAEQYF.

This chain connects TRBV6-5 to TRBJ2-3; 7 bases are shared with TRBD1. The V gene's germline CDR1 is MNHEY and CDR2 SVGAGI. V shed 4 bases and J 3 bases; nucleotides not matched to a gene: 1. The CDR3 runs 13 residues. The CDR3 nucleotides read TGTGCCAGCAGTTTACAGGGGACAGATACGCAGTATTTT. The encoded protein is CASSLQGTDTQYF.

The chain is built from TRBV19 and TRBJ1-2, with TRBD1 matching 10 bases. The CDR3 sequence is 18 residues long. Germline CDR1 is LNHDA and CDR2 is SQIVND (reference sequence). Trimming removed 4 bases from V and 6 bases from J; junction bases left unmatched: 17. For the CDR3, the DNA is TGTGCCAGTAGTACCTCAATCCGACAGGGGGCTAAGGTAGATGGCTACACCTTC. Amino acid sequence: CASSTSIRQGAKVDGYTF.

This clone occurred a few times. V usage is TRBV28 and J usage is TRBJ2-7; 8 bases map to TRBD2. The J segment lost 3 bases and the V segment lost 8 bases, leaving 6 bases of the junction unmatched. This CDR3 has 13 residues. Germline loops: CDR1 MDHEN, CDR2 SYDVKM. The CDR3 DNA reads TGTGCCAGCCAACCGAGCGGGAGCTACGAGCAGTACTTC. Translation: CASQPSGSYEQYF.

This clone has a handful of counts. This chain uses TRBV9 with TRBJ1-1, with a possible D match to TRBD1 (6 bases). This CDR3 region has 15 residues. Germline-derived CDR1 and CDR2 are SGDLS and YYNGEE. V was pared by 3 bases and J by 4 bases, with 16 bases between. The CDR3 region has the DNA TGTGCCAGCAGCGAGGGGGGGGGCTTAGGCACTGAAGCTTTCTTT. Amino acid sequence: CASSEGGGLGTEAFF. The entire variable domain, with the rest obtained from reference TRBV9 and TRBJ1-1, is as follows: DSGVTQTPKHLITATGQRVTLRCSPRSGDLSVYWYQQSLDQGLQFLIQYYNGEERAKGNILERFSAQQFPDLHSELNLSSLELGDSALYFCASSEGGGLGTEAFFGQGTRLTVV.

This chain connects TRBV6-4 to TRBJ2-1; the D gene is possibly TRBD2 (5 bases). V gave up 4 bases and J gave up 4 bases, with 11 bases separating them. Germline V CDR1 and CDR2: MRHNA, SNTAGT. The CDR3 has 14 amino acids. The CDR3 sequence: CASSVSSAYNEQFF. In nucleotides, the CDR3 is TGTGCCAGCAGTGTGAGTAGCGCGTACAATGAGCAGTTCTTC.

The chain is built from TRBV30 and TRBJ2-5; D is perhaps TRBD2 (6 bases). The DNA end lines up better with TRBJ2-7; the J call may be wrong. The CDR3 contains 13 residues. Germline CDR1 is GTSNPN and CDR2 is SVGIG (reference sequence). CDR3 loop: CAWRFRESNEQYF. Written as DNA, the CDR3 is TGTGCCTGGAGATTCCGGGAGTCTAACGAGCAGTACTTC.

The J gene is TRBJ1-1, the V gene TRBV9; D is perhaps TRBD1 (6 bases). The CDR3 has 12 amino acids. V gave up 6 bases and J gave up 7 bases, with 13 bases separating them. Germline CDR1 reads SGDLS; CDR2 reads YYNGEE. This chain's CDR3 is CASNPGTIEAFF. DNA for the CDR3: TGTGCCAGCAACCCAGGGACAATTGAAGCTTTCTTT. Filled out from reference TRBV9 and TRBJ1-1, the complete variable domain reads DSGVTQTPKHLITATGQRVTLRCSPRSGDLSVYWYQQSLDQGLQFLIQYYNGEERAKGNILERFSAQQFPDLHSELNLSSLELGDSALYFCASNPGTIEAFFGQGTRLTVV.

The chain is built from TRBV28 and TRBJ1-1; D gene ambiguous. Trimming stripped 5 bases from V and 4 bases from J, with 11 bases between. Germline V gene sequence: CDR1 MDHEN, CDR2 SYDVKM. The CDR3 is made up of 13 amino acids. The CDR3 DNA sequence: TGTGCCAGCAGTCCTCCCGTATCCACTGAAGCTTTCTTT. This translates into CASSPPVSTEAFF.